One sample yielded the 21 T cell receptor beta chains listed below, sequenced in a study of blood T cell repertoires in COVID-19 (dated by TCRdb to 2020 to 2022). Library preparation used the immunoSEQ multiplex PCR assay. Held by TCRdb, this immuneACCESS table contains in-frame sequences only and omits some clones. Under half of the omission traces to an unresolved V gene where checked; the cause of the rest is unknown. The table for this sample lists some 160,000 clones; 83% of them were counted only once. The ten biggest clones cover around a fifth of the sample. The sample was peripheral blood. Receptors were obtained from a woman in her 70s who had recovered from COVID-19.

This clone was counted between two and nine times. The chain employs TRBV5-1 and TRBJ2-7; possibly TRBD1 for D (6 bases). The CDR3 totals 14 residues. Germline lookup yields CDR1 SGHRS and CDR2 YFSETQ. The V end was cut by 0 bases, the J end by 3 bases, with 10 bases between. In DNA form, the CDR3 reads TGCGCCAGCAGCTTGGTACAGGGATACTACGAGCAGTACTTC. Translated, it gives CASSLVQGYYEQYF.

V gene TRBV11-2 combines with J gene TRBJ2-7, with D perhaps matching TRBD1 (5 bases). The germline V gene encodes CDR1 SGHAT and CDR2 FQNNGV. V was trimmed by 1 base and J by 0 bases, leaving 10 bases between them. The CDR3 length is 15 residues. Here the CDR3 reads CASSLGWGNSYEQYF. The CDR3 bases are TGTGCCAGCAGCTTAGGTTGGGGCAACTCCTACGAGCAGTACTTC.

The chain combines TRBV19 with TRBJ2-2; 12 bases match TRBD2. CDR1 and CDR2 (germline): LNHDA, SQIVND (reference sequence). With 6 bases clipped from V and 4 bases from J, the junction kept 3 bases outside the gene matches. This CDR3 is built from 15 residues. CDR3 sequence (DNA): TGTGCCAGTAGCCCTAGCGGGGGGGGCACCGGGGAGCTGTTTTTT. It specifies CASSPSGGGTGELFF. Using reference TRBV19 and TRBJ2-2 for the parts outside the CDR3, the full variable domain is DGGITQSPKYLFRKEGQNVTLSCEQNLNHDAMYWYRQDPGQGLRLIYYSQIVNDFQKGDIAEGYSVSREKKESFPLTVTSAQKNPTAFYLCASSPSGGGTGELFFGEGSRLTVL.

V is TRBV18 and J is TRBJ1-1; D is unresolved. Trimming pared 4 bases from V and 2 bases from J, leaving 11 bases between. Germline V gene lookup returns CDR1 KGHSH and CDR2 LQKENI. The CDR3 spans 14 residues. CDR3 amino acids: CASSLGGSNTEAFF. For the CDR3, the DNA is TGTGCCAGCTCACTTGGCGGGTCTAACACTGAAGCTTTCTTT.

V gene TRBV30 combines with J gene TRBJ1-2; no clear D gene. Deletions cut 1 base from V and 4 bases from J, with 13 bases between. The CDR3 extends over 14 amino acids. CDR1 is GTSNPN, CDR2 SVGIG, per germline (reference sequence). The CDR3 region is CAWSANRRGYGYTF. The CDR3 bases are TGTGCCTGGAGTGCCAACCGACGGGGCTATGGCTACACCTTC.

The chain uses TRBV7-9 and TRBJ1-2; D remains unclear. Trimming pared 1 base from V and 6 bases from J, leaving 12 bases between. CDR3 size: 14 residues. The germline V gene encodes CDR1 SEHNR and CDR2 FQNEAQ (reference sequence). CDR3 sequence reads: CASSLGGAWDGYTF. CDR3 DNA sequence: TGTGCCAGCAGCTTAGGCGGAGCTTGGGATGGCTACACCTTC. The whole variable domain, filled in from reference TRBV7-9 and TRBJ1-2, reads DTGVSQNPRHKITKRGQNVTFRCDPISEHNRLYWYRQTLGQGPEFLTYFQNEAQLEKSRLLSDRFSAERPKGSFSTLEIQRTEQGDSAMYLCASSLGGAWDGYTFGSGTRLTVV.

The V gene is TRBV10-2, the J gene TRBJ2-1; 8 bases align to TRBD2. Germline V lookup: CDR1 WSHSY, CDR2 SAAADI. This CDR3 has 15 residues. J lost 7 bases, V lost 4 bases, and 9 bases had no gene match. CDR3 region: CASSVQRETQNEQFF. The DNA of the CDR3 is TGCGCCAGCAGTGTTCAGCGGGAGACGCAGAATGAGCAGTTCTTC.

The J gene is TRBJ2-5, the V gene TRBV5-4, with D possibly being TRBD2 (5 bases). There are 15 residues in the CDR3. The V gene lost 4 bases and the J gene lost 4 bases, with 17 bases spanning the gap. Per the germline V gene, CDR1 is SGHNT and CDR2 is YYREEE (reference sequence). The CDR3 DNA reads TGTGCCAGCAGCCTCGGTGGAGGCCCCGGAGAGACCCAGTACTTC. As protein: CASSLGGGPGETQYF.

The chain employs TRBV7-3 and TRBJ2-1; no definite D call. Germline CDR1 reads SGHTA; CDR2 reads FQGTGA. This CDR3 is 13 amino acids long. V was clipped by 1 base and J by 10 bases, with 11 bases between them. This chain's CDR3 is CASSLNGRKEQFF. CDR3 nucleotides: TGTGCCAGCAGCTTAAACGGCAGGAAGGAGCAGTTCTTC.

This clone was observed once. This chain joins TRBV27 and TRBJ1-2; 8 bases line up with TRBD1. The germline V gene has CDR1 MNHEY and CDR2 SMNVEV (reference sequence). The J segment lost 8 bases and the V segment lost 5 bases, leaving 10 bases of the junction unmatched. The CDR3 totals 14 residues. The CDR3 DNA reads as TGTGCCAGCAGTCCGACGTGGACAGGGAGAGGCTACACCTTC. This gives the protein CASSPTWTGRGYTF.

For the CDR3, the DNA is TGTGCCAGCAGCCAAGATGCCGGGACAGGGGGCTACGAGCAGTACTTC. It translates to CASSQDAGTGGYEQYF. The chain has TRBV4-2 and TRBJ2-7, with 11 nucleotides matching TRBD1. With 0 bases clipped from V and 3 bases from J, the junction kept 4 bases outside the gene matches. The length of the CDR3 is 16 residues. The V gene's germline CDR1 is LGHNA and CDR2 YNFKEQ.

This chain connects TRBV30 to TRBJ1-3, with D possibly matching TRBD1 (6 bases). Germline CDR1 and CDR2: GTSNPN and SVGIG (reference sequence). This CDR3 is 14 amino acids long. V lost 0 bases and J lost 4, with 10 bases in between. CDR3 nucleotides: TGTGCCTGGAGTGTGGGGGGGCCGGGAAACACCATATATTTT. This gives the protein CAWSVGGPGNTIYF.

This clone has just one count. This chain joins TRBV9 and TRBJ2-1, with 9 bases that match TRBD2. Germline trimming cut 0 bases from V and 13 bases from J; bases unmatched to any gene: 5. CDR3 length: 13 amino acids. Germline V lookup: CDR1 SGDLS, CDR2 YYNGEE. CDR3 residues: CASSVGVSGGQFF. The CDR3 DNA reads as TGTGCCAGCAGCGTAGGGGTTAGCGGGGGCCAGTTCTTC.

The chain links TRBV5-1 to TRBJ2-3, with 7 bases fitting TRBD2. With 7 bases clipped from V and 0 bases from J, the junction kept 8 bases outside the gene matches. CDR1 is SGHRS, CDR2 YFSETQ, per germline. This CDR3 is 15 amino acids long. CDR3 in amino acids: CASAGLADSTDTQYF. The CDR3 coding sequence is TGCGCCAGCGCCGGGCTAGCGGATAGCACAGATACGCAGTATTTT.

The chain links TRBV6-1 to TRBJ1-5; 7 bases agree with TRBD1. The CDR3 totals 16 residues. Germline-derived CDR1 and CDR2 are MNHNS and SASEGT. Losses at the gene ends were 2 bases for V and 1 base for J; bases not matched to a gene: 5. CDR3 sequence: CASSETWGQSNQPQHF. The DNA for the CDR3 is TGTGCCAGCAGTGAAACTTGGGGACAGAGCAATCAGCCCCAGCATTTT.

On this clone itself: The same CDR3 arises from other DNA sequences in this sample as well. The chain carries TRBV11-2 and TRBJ2-1; 7 bases fit TRBD1. J gave up 3 bases and V 7 bases, and 0 bases lay outside the gene matches. The length of the CDR3 is 12 residues. Germline V lookup: CDR1 SGHAT, CDR2 FQNNGV. DNA for the CDR3: TGTGCCAGCACAGGGGGCTACAATGAGCAGTTCTTC. Protein product: CASTGGYNEQFF.

This clone was seen once. A junction boundary mismatches the germline segment, possibly from a read error. The genes are TRBV28 and TRBJ2-4; 7 positions agree with TRBD1. The CDR3 sequence is 13 residues long. Germline V gene lookup returns CDR1 MDHEN and CDR2 SYDVKM. In DNA, the CDR3 is TGTGCCAGCAGTTTAGGACAGGTCCCGGTTCGAGACTTC. Translated, it gives CASSLGQVPVRDF.

In this sample, this clone turned up a few times. The V call is TRBV19, the J call TRBJ2-7, with TRBD1 as a possible D gene (6 bases). V shed 6 bases and J shed 8 bases, with 17 bases lying between them. This CDR3 contains 13 residues. Germline loops: CDR1 LNHDA, CDR2 SQIVND (reference sequence). The DNA of the CDR3 is TGTGCCAGTAGCATCGGGGAACAGGGCCAGCAGTACTTC. Its protein product is CASSIGEQGQQYF. Full variable domain (missing parts from reference TRBV19 and TRBJ2-7): DGGITQSPKYLFRKEGQNVTLSCEQNLNHDAMYWYRQDPGQGLRLIYYSQIVNDFQKGDIAEGYSVSREKKESFPLTVTSAQKNPTAFYLCASSIGEQGQQYFGPGTRLTVT.

This clone occurred a few times. This sequence joins TRBV18 and TRBJ1-2; D perhaps matches TRBD1 (6 bases). Trimming stripped 1 base from V and 3 bases from J, with 12 bases between. Germline CDR1 KGHSH, CDR2 LQKENI. The CDR3 covers 15 residues. CDR3 sequence (DNA): TGTGCCAGCTCACCACAAATGTCAGGGGACTATGGCTACACCTTC. Amino acids: CASSPQMSGDYGYTF. Supplemented by reference TRBV18 and TRBJ1-2, the full variable domain reads NAGVMQNPRHLVRRRGQEARLRCSPMKGHSHVYWYRQLPEEGLKFMVYLQKENIIDESGMPKERFSAEFPKEGPSILRIQQVVRGDSAAYFCASSPQMSGDYGYTFGSGTRLTVV.

As for this clone: Other DNA sequences in this specimen translate into the identical CDR3. The V and J genes are TRBV5-1 and TRBJ1-1, with a weak D call TRBD1 (6 bases). Germline lookup yields CDR1 SGHRS and CDR2 YFSETQ. The CDR3 length is 11 residues. V lost 4 bases, J lost 7 bases, and 8 bases lay in between. CDR3 DNA sequence: TGCGCCAGCAGCCGAGGGGGTGAAGCTTTCTTT. Translation gives CASSRGGEAFF.

The CDR3 protein is CACAGGSGRGGELFF. The CDR3 region has the DNA TGTGCCTGCGCCGGGGGGAGCGGGAGGGGCGGGGAGCTGTTTTTT. The chain uses TRBV30 and TRBJ2-2; 10 positions match TRBD2. Trimming at V came to 6 bases and at J to 7 bases, leaving 11 bases not matched to a gene. The CDR3 loop spans 15 amino acids. Germline V gene data show CDR1 as GTSNPN and CDR2 as SVGIG (reference sequence).